The T cell receptor (beta chain) under discussion was sequenced for a study of CD8+ T cells in alopecia areata. Whole-study context: Once tofacitinib had been taken for 6 to 18 months, 6 months off drug followed.

Following RNA extraction, reverse transcription yielded cDNA that acted as the sequencing template. Assay used: immunoSEQ multiplex PCR; TCRdb lists only in-frame clones, some missing. Of roughly 120,000 clones listed, more than 30% are singletons. This CDR3 has 15 residues. V lost 2 bases, J lost 7 bases, and 12 bases lay in between. Germline V CDR1 and CDR2: MNHNY, SVGAGI (reference sequence). What was sequenced was CD4+ T cells sorted from blood. The chain carries TRBV6-6 and TRBJ1-6; possible D gene TRBD1, 6 bases. The clonotype comes from a human donor with alopecia areata. Written as DNA, the CDR3 is TGTGCCAGCAGTTACCAGGGGTCGGGGAATTCACCCCTCCACTTT. This codes for CASSYQGSGNSPLHF.